This T cell receptor (beta chain) was documented in a study of blood T cell repertoires in COVID-19. Study in general: Recovery among Cohort 3 donors was established by two negative PCRs, clearance, or symptom resolution.

The CDR3 covers 15 residues. V trimming: 2 bases; J trimming: 5 bases; junction bases outside the gene matches: 6. Germline assignment: CDR1 SEHNR and CDR2 FQNEAQ (reference sequence). Using immunoSEQ multiplex PCR, the repertoire was profiled, and TCRdb retains in-frame clones only, with some absent. The sample has about 270,000 clones, around 89% seen once. This receptor was obtained from a woman aged 55 to 70 in a cohort exposed to, infected with or recovered from COVID-19 (not recorded which). Sequencing input: PBMCs or T cells enriched from blood (not recorded which). The chain is built from TRBV7-9 and TRBJ2-1; TRBD1 matches 7 bases. CDR3: CASSLRGLVNNEQFF. The CDR3 bases are TGTGCCAGCAGCTTAAGGGGGCTAGTCAACAATGAGCAGTTCTTC.